This T cell receptor (beta chain) comes out of a study of post-analysis software for immune sequencing data. Whole-study context: Recorded disease courses covered relapsing-remitting, secondary progressive and progressive-relapsing multiple sclerosis. Some patients had no subtype annotation. General observations from the study: Same-batch preparations were strongly co-clustered by F measure. Four or five TRBV segments (TRBV5-6, TRBV5-1 and TRBV20-1 among them) occurred more frequently in patients than in controls. Versus controls, multiple sclerosis patients showed significantly lower diversity (normalized Chao1).

TCR beta cDNA libraries included unique molecular identifiers. T cells numbering about 0.9 to 11 million yielded about 500,000 cDNA molecules. TCRdb independently ran MiXCR on the PCR reads; one entry per CDR3 protein. The top ten hold approximately 0.55% of the sample, which has fewer than 850,000 distinct CDR3 sequences, about 32% seen once. Comment on this clonotype: Its antigen is not known.

The CDR3 loop spans 17 amino acids. Germline V CDR1 and CDR2: DFQATT, SNEGSKA (reference sequence). J gave up 3 bases and V 2 bases, and 9 bases lay outside the gene matches. This chain uses TRBV20-1 with TRBJ2-3; 12 nucleotides agree with TRBD2. Sequencing was performed on blood. The source is a girl aged 10 to 17 with multiple sclerosis. The CDR3 reads CSARPRLAGVITDTQYF. The CDR3 DNA follows: TGCAGTGCTAGACCTCGACTAGCGGGAGTGATAACAGATACGCAGTATTTT.